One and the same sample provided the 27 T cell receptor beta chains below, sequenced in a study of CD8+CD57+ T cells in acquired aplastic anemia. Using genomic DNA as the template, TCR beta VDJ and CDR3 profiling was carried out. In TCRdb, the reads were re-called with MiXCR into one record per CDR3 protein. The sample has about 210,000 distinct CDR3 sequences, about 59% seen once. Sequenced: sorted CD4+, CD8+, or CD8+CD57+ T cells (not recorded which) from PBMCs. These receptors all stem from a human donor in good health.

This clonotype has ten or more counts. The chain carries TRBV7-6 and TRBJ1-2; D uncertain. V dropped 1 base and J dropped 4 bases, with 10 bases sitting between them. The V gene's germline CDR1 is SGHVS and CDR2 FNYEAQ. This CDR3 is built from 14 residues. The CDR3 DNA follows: TGTGCCAGCAGCTTAGATATTACGGCCTATGGCTACACCTTC. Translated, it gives CASSLDITAYGYTF.

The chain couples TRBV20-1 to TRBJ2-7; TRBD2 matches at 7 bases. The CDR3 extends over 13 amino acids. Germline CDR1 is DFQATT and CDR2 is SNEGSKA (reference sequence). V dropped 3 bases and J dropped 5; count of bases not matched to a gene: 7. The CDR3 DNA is TGCAGTGCTAGGCAACTAGCGACCCACGAGCAGTACTTC. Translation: CSARQLATHEQYF.

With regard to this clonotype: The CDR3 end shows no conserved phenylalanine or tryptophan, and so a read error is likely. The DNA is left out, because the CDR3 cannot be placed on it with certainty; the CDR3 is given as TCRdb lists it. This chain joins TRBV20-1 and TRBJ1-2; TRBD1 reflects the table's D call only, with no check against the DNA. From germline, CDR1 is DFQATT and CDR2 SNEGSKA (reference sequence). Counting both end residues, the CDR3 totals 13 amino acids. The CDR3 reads CSASTGEISGANV.

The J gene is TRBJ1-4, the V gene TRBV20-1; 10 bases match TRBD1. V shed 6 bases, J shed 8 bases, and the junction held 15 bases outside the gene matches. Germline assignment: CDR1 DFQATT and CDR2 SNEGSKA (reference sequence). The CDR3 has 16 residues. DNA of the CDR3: TGCAGTGCCCAGGGGTCCGGGACAGGGGACGTGGAAAAACTGTTTTTT. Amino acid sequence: CSAQGSGTGDVEKLFF.

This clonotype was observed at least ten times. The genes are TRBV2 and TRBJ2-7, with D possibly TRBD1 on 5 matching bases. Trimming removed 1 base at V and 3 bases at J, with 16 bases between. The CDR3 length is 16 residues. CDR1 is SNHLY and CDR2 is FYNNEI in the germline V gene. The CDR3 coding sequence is TGTGCCAGCAGTGAAGGGTGGGCAGGGCCTGGCTACGAGCAGTACTTC. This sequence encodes CASSEGWAGPGYEQYF.

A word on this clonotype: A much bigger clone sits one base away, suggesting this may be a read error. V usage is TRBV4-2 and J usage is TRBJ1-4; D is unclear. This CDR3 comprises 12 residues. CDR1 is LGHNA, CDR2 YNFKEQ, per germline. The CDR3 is CASGQGMGRLFF. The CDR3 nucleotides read TGTGCCAGCGGCCAAGGGATGGGGAGGCTGTTTTTT.

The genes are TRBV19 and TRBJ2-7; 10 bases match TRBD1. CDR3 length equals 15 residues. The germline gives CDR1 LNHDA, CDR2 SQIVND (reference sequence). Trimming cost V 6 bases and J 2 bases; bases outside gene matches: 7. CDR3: CASRYGGQGPYEQYF. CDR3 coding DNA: TGTGCCAGTAGATACGGGGGACAGGGGCCCTACGAGCAGTACTTC.

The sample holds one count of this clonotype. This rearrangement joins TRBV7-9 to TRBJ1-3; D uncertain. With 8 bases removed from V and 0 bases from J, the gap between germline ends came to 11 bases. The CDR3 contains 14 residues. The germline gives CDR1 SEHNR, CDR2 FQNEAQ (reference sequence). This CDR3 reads CASAEGDSGNTIYF. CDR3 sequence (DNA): TGTGCCAGCGCGGAGGGAGACTCTGGAAACACCATATATTTT.

The CDR3: CASSEQLFSTDTQYF. The CDR3 DNA is TGTGCCAGCAGCGAACAGTTATTTAGCACAGATACGCAGTATTTT. The J gene is TRBJ2-3, the V gene TRBV9, with unresolved D. Trimming removed 3 bases at V and 0 bases at J, with 11 bases between. The length of the CDR3 is 15 residues. Germline CDR1 SGDLS, CDR2 YYNGEE.

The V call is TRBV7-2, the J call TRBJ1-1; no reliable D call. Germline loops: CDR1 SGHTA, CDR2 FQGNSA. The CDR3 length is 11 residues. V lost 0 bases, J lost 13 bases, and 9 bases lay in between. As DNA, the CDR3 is TGTGCCAGCAGCTTAGCGGTTGTCGGTTTCTTT. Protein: CASSLAVVGFF.

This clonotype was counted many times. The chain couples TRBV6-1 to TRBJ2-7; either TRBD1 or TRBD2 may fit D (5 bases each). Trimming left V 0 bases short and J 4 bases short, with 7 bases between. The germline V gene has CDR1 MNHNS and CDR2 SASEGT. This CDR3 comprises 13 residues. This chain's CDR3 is CASSEAEGYEQYF. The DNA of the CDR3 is TGTGCCAGCAGTGAAGCAGAGGGGTACGAGCAGTACTTC.

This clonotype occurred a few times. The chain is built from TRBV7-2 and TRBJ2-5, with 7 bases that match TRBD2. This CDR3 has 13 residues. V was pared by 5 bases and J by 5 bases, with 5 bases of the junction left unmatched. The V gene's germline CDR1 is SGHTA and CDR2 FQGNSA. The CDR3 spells CASSRDYAETQYF. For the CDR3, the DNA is TGTGCCAGCAGCCGGGACTACGCGGAGACCCAGTACTTC.

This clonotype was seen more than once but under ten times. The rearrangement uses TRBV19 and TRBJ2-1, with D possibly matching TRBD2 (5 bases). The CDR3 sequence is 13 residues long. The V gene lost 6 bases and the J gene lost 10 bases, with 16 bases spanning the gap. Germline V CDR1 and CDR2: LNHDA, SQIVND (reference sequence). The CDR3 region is CASRSLGAREQFF. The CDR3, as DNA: TGTGCCAGTAGGTCTCTGGGAGCGAGAGAGCAGTTCTTC.

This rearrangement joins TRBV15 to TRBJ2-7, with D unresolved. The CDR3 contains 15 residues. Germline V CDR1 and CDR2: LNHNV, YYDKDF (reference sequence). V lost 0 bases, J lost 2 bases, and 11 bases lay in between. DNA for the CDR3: TGTGCCACCAGCAGAGATATCAGTTACCCCTACGAGCAGTACTTC. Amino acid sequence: CATSRDISYPYEQYF. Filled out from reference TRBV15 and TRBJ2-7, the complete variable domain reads DAMVIQNPRYQVTQFGKPVTLSCSQTLNHNVMYWYQQKSSQAPKLLFHYYDKDFNNEADTPDNFQSRRPNTSFCFLDIRSPGLGDTAMYLCATSRDISYPYEQYFGPGTRLTVT.

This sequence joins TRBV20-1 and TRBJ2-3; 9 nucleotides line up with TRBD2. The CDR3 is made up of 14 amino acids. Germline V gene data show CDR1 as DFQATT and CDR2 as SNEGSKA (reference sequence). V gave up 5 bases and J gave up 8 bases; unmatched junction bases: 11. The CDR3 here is CSAGSGSPVGTQYF. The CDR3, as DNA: TGCAGTGCTGGTAGCGGGAGTCCCGTTGGTACGCAGTATTTT.

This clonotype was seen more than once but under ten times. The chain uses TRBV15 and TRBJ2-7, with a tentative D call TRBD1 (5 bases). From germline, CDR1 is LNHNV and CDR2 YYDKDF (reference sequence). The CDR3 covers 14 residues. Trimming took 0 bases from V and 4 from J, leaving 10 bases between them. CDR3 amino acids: CATSREGQGYEQYF. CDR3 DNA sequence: TGTGCCACCAGCAGAGAAGGGCAGGGATACGAGCAGTACTTC.

CDR3 in amino acids: CASSLFAVPGNTIYF. The CDR3 DNA reads as TGTGCCAGCAGCTTATTCGCGGTACCTGGAAACACCATATATTTT. The V gene is TRBV7-9, the J gene TRBJ1-4; D call uncertain. The last part of the DNA fits TRBJ1-3 better; the J call may be wrong. Germline CDR1 and CDR2: SEHNR and FQNEAQ (reference sequence). This CDR3 is built from 15 residues.

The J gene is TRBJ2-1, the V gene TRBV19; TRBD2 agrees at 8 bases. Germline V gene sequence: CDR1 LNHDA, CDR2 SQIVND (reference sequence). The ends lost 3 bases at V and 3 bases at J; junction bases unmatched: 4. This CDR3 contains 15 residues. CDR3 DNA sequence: TGTGCCAGTAGTATGAGCGGGGGCCGCTACAATGAGCAGTTCTTC. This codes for CASSMSGGRYNEQFF.

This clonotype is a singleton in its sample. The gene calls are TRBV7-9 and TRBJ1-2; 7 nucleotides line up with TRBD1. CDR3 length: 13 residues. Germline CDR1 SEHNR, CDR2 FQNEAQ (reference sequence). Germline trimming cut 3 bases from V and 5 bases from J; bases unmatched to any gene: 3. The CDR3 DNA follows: TGTGCCAGCAGCTTTGACAGGGAGTATGGCTACACCTTC. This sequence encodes CASSFDREYGYTF.

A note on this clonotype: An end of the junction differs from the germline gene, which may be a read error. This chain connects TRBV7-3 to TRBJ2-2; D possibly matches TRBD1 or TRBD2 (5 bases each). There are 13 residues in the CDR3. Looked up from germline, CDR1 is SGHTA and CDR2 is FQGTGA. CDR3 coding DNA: TGTGCTAGCAGCCCCTGGGGGAGCGGGGAGCTGTTTTTT. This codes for CASSPWGSGELFF.

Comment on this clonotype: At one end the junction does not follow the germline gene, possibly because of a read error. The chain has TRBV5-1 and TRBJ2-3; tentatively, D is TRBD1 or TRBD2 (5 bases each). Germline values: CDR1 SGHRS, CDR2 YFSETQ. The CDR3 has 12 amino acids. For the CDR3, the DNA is TGTGCCAGCAGCTTGGGGGACGATACGCAGTATTTT. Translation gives CASSLGDDTQYF.

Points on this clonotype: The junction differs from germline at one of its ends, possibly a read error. The CDR3 region has the DNA TGTGCCAGCAGCTTGTCCGATACGCAGTATTTT. Amino acids: CASSLSDTQYF. The chain uses TRBV5-1 and TRBJ2-3, with D uncertain. The CDR3 has 11 amino acids. Germline CDR1 is SGHRS and CDR2 is YFSETQ.

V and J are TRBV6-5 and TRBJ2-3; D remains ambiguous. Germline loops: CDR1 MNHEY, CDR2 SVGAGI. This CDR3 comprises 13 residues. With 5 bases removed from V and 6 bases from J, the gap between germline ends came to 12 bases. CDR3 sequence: CASSATSVDTQYF. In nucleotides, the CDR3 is TGTGCCAGCAGTGCCACCTCTGTGGATACGCAGTATTTT.

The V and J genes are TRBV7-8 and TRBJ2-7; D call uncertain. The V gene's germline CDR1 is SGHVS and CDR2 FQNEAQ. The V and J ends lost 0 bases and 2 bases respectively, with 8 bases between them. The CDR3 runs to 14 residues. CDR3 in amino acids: CASSLAGPTYEQYF. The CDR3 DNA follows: TGTGCCAGCAGCTTAGCAGGTCCCACCTACGAGCAGTACTTC.

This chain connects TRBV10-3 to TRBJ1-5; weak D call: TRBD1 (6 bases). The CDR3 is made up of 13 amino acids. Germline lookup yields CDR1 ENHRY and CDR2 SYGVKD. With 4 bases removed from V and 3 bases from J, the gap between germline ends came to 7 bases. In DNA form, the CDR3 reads TGTGCCATCAGTGGGACAGCCAATCAGCCCCAGCATTTT. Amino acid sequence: CAISGTANQPQHF.

CDR3 in amino acids: CATTSQPEDEQYF. Written as DNA, the CDR3 is TGTGCCACCACTAGCCAGCCGGAGGACGAGCAGTACTTC. The chain has TRBV10-3 and TRBJ2-7; the D gene is possibly TRBD2 (6 bases). Trimming cost V 10 bases and J 5 bases, with 18 bases left between them. Per germline, CDR1 ENHRY and CDR2 SYGVKD. This CDR3 is built from 13 residues.

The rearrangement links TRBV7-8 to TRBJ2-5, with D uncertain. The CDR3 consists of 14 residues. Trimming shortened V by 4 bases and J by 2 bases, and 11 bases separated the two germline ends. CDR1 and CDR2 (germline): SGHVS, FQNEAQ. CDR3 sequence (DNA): TGTGCCAGCAGCTCGCTAGGGCCGCAAGAGACCCAGTACTTC. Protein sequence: CASSSLGPQETQYF.